Below are 24 T cell receptor beta chains sequenced from a single sample in a study of neurological immune-mediated disorders. Each CDR3 protein gets one entry after TCRdb re-called the 5' RACE reads with MiXCR. The sample has tens of thousands of distinct CDR3 sequences, 9% to 12% seen once. The sequenced sample consisted of PBMCs. These TCRs come from a man aged 35-49 years in good health.

The chain combines TRBV7-3 with TRBJ2-3; 7 bases match TRBD1. Per the germline V gene, CDR1 is SGHTA and CDR2 is FQGTGA. The CDR3 contains 14 residues. Unmatched junction bases numbered 1, after V lost 0 bases and J lost 4 bases. CDR3 protein: CASSLTGGADTQYF. CDR3 DNA sequence: TGTGCCAGCAGCTTAACAGGGGGCGCAGATACGCAGTATTTT.

Many counts were recorded for this clonotype. The chain links TRBV7-6 to TRBJ2-5; D is ambiguous. V lost 2 bases and J lost 2, with 15 bases in between. Germline V gene sequence: CDR1 SGHVS, CDR2 FNYEAQ. CDR3 length: 16 amino acids. The CDR3 protein is CASSLLPGSRQETQYF. CDR3 DNA sequence: TGTGCCAGCAGCTTATTACCGGGTAGCAGGCAAGAGACCCAGTACTTC.

This clonotype was detected many times. This rearrangement joins TRBV11-3 to TRBJ2-1, with D tentatively TRBD1 (6 bases). Trimming cost V 6 bases and J 12 bases, with 15 bases left between them. Germline-derived CDR1 and CDR2 are SGHNT and YENEEA. The CDR3 sequence is 12 residues long. CDR3 in DNA: TGTGCCAGCAGACATGACTCAGGGGCGCAGTTCTTC. Its protein is CASRHDSGAQFF.

At least ten counts were recorded for this clonotype. The gene calls are TRBV10-3 and TRBJ2-1; tentative D call: TRBD2 (7 bases). The CDR3 sequence is 16 residues long. V was shortened by 4 bases and J by 10 bases, with 23 bases between the two germline ends. The V gene's germline CDR1 is ENHRY and CDR2 SYGVKD. As DNA, the CDR3 is TGTGCCATCAGTGGGTCTACCGGGGGGCCCGCGGAGGAGCAGTTCTTC. Its translation is CAISGSTGGPAEEQFF.

In this sample, this clonotype turned up a few times. V usage is TRBV7-2 and J usage is TRBJ2-5; no definite D call. V lost 5 bases and J lost 5, with 12 bases in between. Germline V gene data show CDR1 as SGHTA and CDR2 as FQGNSA. The CDR3 consists of 13 residues. CDR3 in amino acids: CASSPDLRETQYF. CDR3 bases: TGTGCCAGCAGCCCGGACCTTAGGGAGACCCAGTACTTC. The full variable domain, its missing parts supplied by reference TRBV7-2 and TRBJ2-5, is GAGVSQSPSNKVTEKGKDVELRCDPISGHTALYWYRQSLGQGLEFLIYFQGNSAPDKSGLPSDRFSAERTGGSVSTLTIQRTQQEDSAVYLCASSPDLRETQYFGPGTRLLVL.

The genes are TRBV3-1 and TRBJ2-1; 11 bases match TRBD2. V lost 5 bases, J lost 5 bases, and 2 bases stayed unmatched. The V gene's germline CDR1 is LGHDT and CDR2 YNNKEL (reference sequence). CDR3 length equals 14 residues. The CDR3 spells CASSLLAGDNEQFF. CDR3 coding DNA: TGTGCCAGCAGCTTACTAGCGGGAGACAATGAGCAGTTCTTC.

This clonotype was observed at least ten times. V and J are TRBV5-6 and TRBJ2-7; D is ambiguous. The CDR3 covers 14 residues. Germline CDR1 and CDR2: SGHDT and YYEEEE. The germline V and J ends were trimmed by 4 bases and 0 bases, with 11 bases remaining between them. The CDR3 is CASSPTTSSYEQYF. The DNA of the CDR3 is TGTGCCAGCAGCCCAACAACCAGCTCCTACGAGCAGTACTTC.

This clonotype was seen repeatedly, ten times or more. This chain joins TRBV2 and TRBJ2-5; 9 nucleotides agree with TRBD1. This CDR3 has 14 amino acids. The trim removed 6 bases at V and 4 bases at J, leaving 6 bases unmatched. Per germline, CDR1 SNHLY and CDR2 FYNNEI. The CDR3 nucleotides read TGTGCCAGCAGCCCAACGACAGGGGGAGAGACCCAGTACTTC. This translates into CASSPTTGGETQYF.

The chain employs TRBV5-4 and TRBJ2-2; D call uncertain. The CDR3 totals 14 residues. The ends were cut back, 7 bases at V and 2 bases at J, with 12 bases in the middle. Germline CDR1 SGHNT, CDR2 YYREEE (reference sequence). CDR3 region: CASSQFLNTGELFF. The CDR3 DNA sequence: TGTGCCAGCTCGCAGTTCCTAAACACCGGGGAGCTGTTTTTT. Full variable domain (missing parts from reference TRBV5-4 and TRBJ2-2): ETGVTQSPTHLIKTRGQQVTLRCSSQSGHNTVSWYQQALGQGPQFIFQYYREEENGRGNFPPRFSGLQFPNYSSELNVNALELDDSALYLCASSQFLNTGELFFGEGSRLTVL.

The rearrangement joins TRBV29-1 to TRBJ2-5; D uncertain. V lost 0 bases and J lost 7, with 15 bases in between. Germline CDR1 reads SQVTM; CDR2 reads ANQGSEA. The CDR3 runs to 14 residues. Here the CDR3 DNA reads TGCAGCGTTGAAGATCAAGTCGGGTTGGGGACCCAGTACTTC. Protein: CSVEDQVGLGTQYF.

Concerning this clonotype: Just one base apart from a much larger clone, this may be a read error. The rearrangement uses TRBV27 and TRBJ2-3; D perhaps matches TRBD1 (5 bases). The length of the CDR3 is 13 residues. From germline, CDR1 is MNHEY and CDR2 SMNVEV (reference sequence). CDR3 sequence: CVSMTRGTDTQYF. The DNA for the CDR3 is TGTGTCAGCATGACCAGGGGCACAGATACGCAGTATTTT.

To note about this clonotype: A much more abundant neighbour one base away suggests this may be a read error. The J gene is TRBJ1-1, the V gene TRBV6-5; D unclear. V lost 6 bases and J 1 base, leaving 18 bases between the germline ends. Germline V gene sequence: CDR1 MNHEY, CDR2 SVGAGI. The CDR3 is made up of 16 amino acids. The CDR3 reads CASSPSERVKNTEAFF. The CDR3 bases are TGTGCCAGCAGCCCATCCGAGCGGGTGAAGAACACTGAAGCTTTCTTT.

This clonotype came up many times. The chain has TRBV6-5 and TRBJ2-1, with 13 bases fitting TRBD2. Losses at the gene ends were 4 bases for V and 15 bases for J; bases not matched to a gene: 9. This CDR3 has 14 residues. From germline, CDR1 is MNHEY and CDR2 SVGAGI. CDR3 sequence: CASSSTSGRAGSFF. CDR3 sequence (DNA): TGTGCCAGCAGTTCCACTAGCGGGAGGGCCGGGTCGTTCTTC.

This clonotype occurred many times. This chain uses TRBV3-1 with TRBJ2-7; 10 positions match TRBD2. The CDR3 sequence is 16 residues long. V lost 5 bases and J lost 6; bases outside the gene matches: 13. The germline gives CDR1 LGHDT, CDR2 YNNKEL (reference sequence). CDR3 coding DNA: TGTGCCAGCAGCACGAAAGCTAGCGGGAGTTGGGGCGAGCAGTACTTC. As protein: CASSTKASGSWGEQYF.

This clonotype was detected ten times or more. J is TRBJ2-7 and V is TRBV29-1; D unresolved. V was clipped by 2 bases and J by 3 bases, with 5 bases between them. Germline assignment: CDR1 SQVTM and CDR2 ANQGSEA. This CDR3 has 11 residues. The CDR3 DNA reads as TGCAGCGTTGAAACCCTCTACGAGCAGTACTTC. Its protein product is CSVETLYEQYF.

This clonotype was seen many times. The rearrangement uses TRBV5-1 and TRBJ2-4; the match to TRBD1 covers 8 bases. Trimming at V came to 2 bases and at J to 0 bases, leaving 10 bases not matched to a gene. CDR1 is SGHRS, CDR2 YFSETQ, per germline. The CDR3 has 18 residues. The CDR3 DNA reads TGCGCCAGCAGCTTTCGAAGGACAGGGTCAATAGCCAAAAACATTCAGTACTTC. Protein: CASSFRRTGSIAKNIQYF.

This clonotype came up many times. The chain has TRBV7-9 and TRBJ2-1, with 9 bases identical to TRBD1. Germline V gene sequence: CDR1 SEHNR, CDR2 FQNEAQ (reference sequence). The CDR3 is 14 residues long. Trimming took 8 bases from V and 5 from J; bases not matched to a gene: 7. Written as DNA, the CDR3 is TGTGCCAGCCGCAGGGACAGGGTTAACAATGAGCAGTTCTTC. This encodes CASRRDRVNNEQFF.

This clonotype was counted at least ten times. V usage is TRBV28 and J usage is TRBJ1-1; D remains unclear. The length of the CDR3 is 9 residues. Germline values: CDR1 MDHEN, CDR2 SYDVKM. Trimming pared 6 bases from V and 10 bases from J, leaving 6 bases between. The CDR3, as DNA: TGTGCCAGCAGCTTGGGAGCTTTCTTT. Translated: CASSLGAFF.

This clonotype was seen at least ten times. The V call is TRBV7-9, the J call TRBJ2-1; no clear D. CDR1 is SEHNR, CDR2 FQNEAQ, per germline (reference sequence). V gave up 5 bases and J gave up 6 bases, with 17 bases separating them. This CDR3 is 15 amino acids long. CDR3 nucleotide sequence: TGTGCCAGCAGCCAACATTGGCTAGATGGCAATGAGCAGTTCTTC. This translates into CASSQHWLDGNEQFF.

This clonotype was picked up many times. The chain has TRBV5-1 and TRBJ2-3; D ambiguous. V lost 4 bases to trimming and J lost 0 bases, with 24 bases between them. CDR1 is SGHRS and CDR2 is YFSETQ in the germline V gene. The CDR3 length is 19 residues. CDR3 region: CASSLEDRTPRISTDTQYF. For the CDR3, the DNA is TGCGCCAGCAGCCTAGAGGATCGCACACCCCGGATTAGCACAGATACGCAGTATTTT.

Ten or more counts support this clonotype. The chain links TRBV11-2 to TRBJ1-1, with a tentative D call TRBD1 (6 bases). The germline V and J ends were trimmed by 1 base and 7 bases, with 10 bases remaining between them. This CDR3 spans 13 amino acids. Germline V CDR1 and CDR2: SGHAT, FQNNGV. As DNA, the CDR3 is TGTGCCAGCAGCTTAGGAGGGGGGGGTGAAGCTTTCTTT. Translation gives CASSLGGGGEAFF.

The sample holds one count of this clonotype. The rearrangement links TRBV6-5 to TRBJ1-6; D gene unclear. The CDR3 loop spans 14 amino acids. With 6 bases removed from V and 5 bases from J, the gap between germline ends came to 11 bases. Germline V CDR1 and CDR2: MNHEY, SVGAGI. CDR3 DNA: TGTGCCAGCAGAGACCCCGGGCATAATTCACCCCTCCACTTT. This translates into CASRDPGHNSPLHF.

This clonotype has ten or more counts. This chain joins TRBV20-1 and TRBJ2-2; no definite D call. Trimming left V 3 bases short and J 6 bases short, with 11 bases between. This CDR3 region has 13 residues. From germline, CDR1 is DFQATT and CDR2 SNEGSKA (reference sequence). The CDR3 DNA sequence: TGCAGTGCTAGCAGTTATAGATCCGGGGAGCTGTTTTTT. This codes for CSASSYRSGELFF.

The CDR3 coding sequence is TGCAGTGCTAAGACTAGCGGGAGACTCCCCTACGAGCAGTACTTC. Translated: CSAKTSGRLPYEQYF. The chain links TRBV20-1 to TRBJ2-7; TRBD2 matches at 12 bases. Germline V gene data show CDR1 as DFQATT and CDR2 as SNEGSKA (reference sequence). V lost 4 bases, J lost 2 bases, and 6 bases stayed unmatched. This CDR3 region has 15 residues.